This TCR beta chain was retrieved from a study of Ad26.COV2.S vaccination and SARS-CoV-2 variants. As to treatment: around 19 received Ad26.COV2.S at low or high dose, single or two shots; several received placebo; per-sample allocation not given. Specimen acquisition occurred on day 63 following the initial vaccine or placebo injection. CDR3 size: 15 residues. The germline V gene encodes CDR1 MDHEN and CDR2 SYDVKM. The J segment lost 10 bases and the V segment lost 2 bases, leaving 12 bases of the junction unmatched. Here immunoSEQ multiplex PCR was the method, and the copy in TCRdb shows in-frame clones only, minus some. The data show roughly 300,000 clones, about 87% seen once.

This sequence was found in a person between 18 and 60 years old who received the Ad26.COV2.S COVID-19 vaccine or a placebo. The V gene is TRBV28, the J gene TRBJ1-2; 8 nucleotides match TRBD1. The sequences come from peripheral blood, collected in a trial of Ad26.COV2.S vaccine versus placebo. The CDR3 bases are TGTGCCAGCAGTTTAATACTCGGGACAGGCGGACTCTACACCTTC. This sequence encodes CASSLILGTGGLYTF.